The clone carrying this TCR beta chain showed up just a few times. The antigen remains unidentified. These data come from a study of response to subunit inactivated influenza vaccine. The study's findings and limits: Authors suggested few new T cells are recruited by each seasonal influenza vaccination.

TCRdb itself ran the RT-PCR reads through MiXCR, one entry per CDR3 protein. The sample contains some 180,000 distinct CDR3 sequences, about 9.3% of which appear only once. The CDR3 spans 15 residues. J gave up 2 bases and V 4 bases, and 6 bases lay outside the gene matches. Germline V gene lookup returns CDR1 SGHRS and CDR2 YFSETQ. The source is a man between 45 and 60 years old who received an inactivated influenza vaccine. This specimen was non-naive T cells sorted from PBMCs, taken on the day of vaccination. The chain combines TRBV5-1 with TRBJ2-7; 10 nucleotides agree with TRBD1. The CDR3 loop is CASSKDRGGTYEQYF. The CDR3 DNA reads as TGCGCCAGCAGCAAGGACAGGGGGGGAACCTACGAGCAGTACTTC. Drawing the rest from reference TRBV5-1 and TRBJ2-7, the complete variable domain is KAGVTQTPRYLIKTRGQQVTLSCSPISGHRSVSWYQQTPGQGLQFLFEYFSETQRNKGNFPGRFSGRQFSNSRSEMNVSTLELGDSALYLCASSKDRGGTYEQYFGPGTRLTVT.